This T cell receptor beta chain was captured in a study of CD8+ T cells in alopecia areata. Looking at the study overall: Severity was scored as percentage of affected scalp area in treated patients.

As for treatment: oral pan-JAK inhibitor, 5-10 mg twice daily. Those with alopecia areata gave lesional scalp punch biopsies and peripheral blood. The V and J ends lost 1 base and 4 bases, in that order; junction bases with no gene match: 4. Germline V gene sequence: CDR1 SGDLS, CDR2 YYNGEE. The CDR3 is 15 amino acids. RNA extraction and reverse transcription yielded cDNA as sequencing template. The method was immunoSEQ multiplex PCR; TCRdb's version includes in-frame clones alone and lacks a portion of them. There are 170,000 or so clones in the sample; roughly two thirds occur only once, and approximately 0.91% lies in the top ten.

Sequenced material: CD4+ T cells sorted from blood, taken at week 4, from a patient treated with tofacitinib. V and J are TRBV9 and TRBJ2-1, with TRBD2 matching over 8 bases. The TCR originated in a human donor with alopecia areata. In nucleotides, the CDR3 is TGTGCCAGCAGCGTACAGGCGGGGGGTTACAATGAGCAGTTCTTC. It encodes CASSVQAGGYNEQFF.